The 18 T cell receptor beta chains below were found in one sample sequenced in a study of cytomegalovirus exposure and HLA in healthy donors. The PCR employed 60 Vbeta primers together with 13 Jbeta primers. The data were produced by immunoSEQ multiplex PCR, yet TCRdb's version contains in-frame clones alone and is incomplete. The data contain approximately 33,000 clones, roughly 50% of them singletons. Sequencing was done on a sample of PBMCs. The receptors here all came from a woman between 40 and 50 years old in good health and CMV-seropositive.

J is TRBJ2-1 and V is TRBV10-2, with a weak D call TRBD2 (5 bases). V was trimmed by 1 base and J by 4 bases, leaving 11 bases between them. The CDR3 has 15 residues. Germline-derived CDR1 and CDR2 are WSHSY and SAAADI. The CDR3 nucleotides read TGCGCCAGCAGTGAGTACGGGAACATGTACAATGAGCAGTTCTTC. It specifies CASSEYGNMYNEQFF.

This chain uses TRBV10-1 with TRBJ2-5, with 7 bases matching TRBD1. After removal of 6 bases from V and 2 bases from J, the junction contained 6 bases not matched to a gene. CDR1 and CDR2 (germline): WNHNN, SYGVQD (reference sequence). The CDR3 runs 14 residues. The DNA of the CDR3 is TGCGCCAGCAGCCCGGGACAGCCTCAAGAGACCCAGTACTTC. Amino acids: CASSPGQPQETQYF.

The sample holds a few counts of this clone. The chain combines TRBV2 with TRBJ1-6; D not certain. The CDR3 is made up of 15 amino acids. The V and J ends lost 0 bases and 4 bases respectively, with 7 bases between them. Germline V CDR1 and CDR2: SNHLY, FYNNEI. The CDR3 reads CASSEATHYNSPLHF. The CDR3 bases are TGTGCCAGCAGTGAAGCGACACATTATAATTCACCCCTCCACTTT.

A few counts support this clone. The chain links TRBV23-1 to TRBJ1-5; D unclear. TRBV23-1 is an ORF, with its function uncertain. This CDR3 has 17 residues. V shed 1 base and J shed 6 bases, with 19 bases lying between them. DNA for the CDR3: TGCGCCAGCAGTCAATTCCCCGTGGGCGAGAGGGCTCAGCCCCAGCATTTT. As protein: CASSQFPVGERAQPQHF.

This chain connects TRBV5-1 to TRBJ1-1; a weak D match, TRBD1 (5 bases). The CDR3 runs to 15 residues. Germline CDR1 is SGHRS and CDR2 is YFSETQ. With 1 base removed from V and 2 bases from J, the gap between germline ends came to 12 bases. This CDR3 reads CASSLRQGKNTEAFF. The CDR3 coding sequence is TGCGCCAGCAGCTTGAGGCAGGGTAAAAACACTGAAGCTTTCTTT.

V gene TRBV6-4 combines with J gene TRBJ1-6, with 9 bases matching TRBD1. The CDR3 spans 15 residues. With V trimmed by 9 bases and J by 11 bases, 14 bases remained unmatched. Germline CDR1 MRHNA, CDR2 SNTAGT. The CDR3, as DNA: TGTGCCAGAACGACAGGGGGTGTAGCGGGGCCACCCCTCCACTTT. Protein sequence: CARTTGGVAGPPLHF.

This clone was seen only a few times. The chain has TRBV15 and TRBJ2-7, with 11 bases lining up with TRBD1. Germline CDR1 LNHNV, CDR2 YYDKDF (reference sequence). The CDR3 runs 15 residues. Germline trimming cut 0 bases from V and 4 bases from J; bases unmatched to any gene: 2. The CDR3 sequence: CATSRDGTGGYEQYF. The CDR3 bases are TGTGCCACCAGCAGAGATGGGACAGGGGGTTACGAGCAGTACTTC.

The chain recombines TRBV21-1 with TRBJ2-5; TRBD2, the table's D call, lacks a check against the DNA. TRBV21-1 is termed a pseudogene. This CDR3 spans 13 amino acids. The CDR3 DNA reads TGTGCCAGCACCCAAGGAGGTAGGGAGACCCAGTACTTC. It is translated as CASTQGGRETQYF.

This clone occurred a few times. The chain recombines TRBV11-3 with TRBJ2-5; 8 bases are shared with TRBD1. The V gene's germline CDR1 is SGHNT and CDR2 YENEEA. This CDR3 spans 14 amino acids. The trim removed 4 bases at V and 2 bases at J, leaving 3 bases unmatched. CDR3 in DNA: TGTGCCAGCAGCTCAACAGGGGGGCAAGAGACCCAGTACTTC. Translation gives CASSSTGGQETQYF.

This clone was recorded a few times. The gene calls are TRBV12-5 and TRBJ2-7; 7 bases agree with TRBD1. This CDR3 is built from 13 residues. The V and J ends lost 6 bases and 8 bases, in that order; junction bases with no gene match: 10. CDR1 is LGHNT and CDR2 is FRNRAP in the germline V gene. CDR3 DNA sequence: TGTGCTAGTGGACTCGTTTCAGGGGGAAAGCAGTACTTC. This encodes CASGLVSGGKQYF.

The rearrangement links TRBV5-1 to TRBJ1-1, with 7 bases matching TRBD1. This CDR3 spans 14 amino acids. The germline CDR1 and CDR2 sequences are SGHRS and YFSETQ. Trimming cost V 7 bases and J 0 bases; bases outside gene matches: 6. This chain's CDR3 is CASVKDRLNTEAFF. CDR3 DNA: TGCGCCAGCGTTAAGGACAGGCTGAACACTGAAGCTTTCTTT.

The chain combines TRBV30 with TRBJ1-5; 7 bases are shared with TRBD1. Germline values: CDR1 GTSNPN, CDR2 SVGIG (reference sequence). The CDR3 totals 13 residues. V trimming: 4 bases; J trimming: 6 bases; junction bases outside the gene matches: 6. DNA of the CDR3: TGTGCCTGGAACTTACAGGGGACTCAGCCCCAGCATTTT. Protein: CAWNLQGTQPQHF.

The genes are TRBV7-8 and TRBJ1-2; 12 nucleotides agree with TRBD1. The junction had 7 bases not matched to a gene; V was cut back by 1 base and J by 7 bases. Germline lookup yields CDR1 SGHVS and CDR2 FQNEAQ. The CDR3 has 16 residues. CDR3 nucleotides: TGTGCCAGCAGCTTAGGGGGACAGGGGGCTAGTGGTGGCTACACCTTC. This sequence encodes CASSLGGQGASGGYTF.

The CDR3 sequence: CASSRSSMGGETQYF. The CDR3 nucleotides are TGTGCCAGCAGCCGATCCTCGATGGGGGGTGAGACCCAGTACTTC. This chain uses TRBV7-8 with TRBJ2-5, with D perhaps matching TRBD2 (6 bases). This CDR3 comprises 15 residues. Trimming left V 5 bases short and J 5 bases short, with 18 bases between. Germline values: CDR1 SGHVS, CDR2 FQNEAQ.

This chain joins TRBV9 and TRBJ2-5; a possible D gene is TRBD2 (6 bases). With 4 bases removed from V and 4 bases from J, the gap between germline ends came to 20 bases. The CDR3 has 16 residues. From germline, CDR1 is SGDLS and CDR2 YYNGEE. The CDR3 protein is CASSNLGGIRLETQYF. CDR3 in DNA: TGTGCCAGCAGCAATCTGGGCGGGATACGGTTAGAGACCCAGTACTTC.

The CDR3 spells CASSSGQPYEQYF. CDR3 in DNA: TGTGCCAGCAGTTCGGGACAGCCCTACGAGCAGTACTTC. V is TRBV28 and J is TRBJ2-7; 7 bases fit TRBD1. The CDR3 runs to 13 residues. CDR1 and CDR2 from the germline V gene are MDHEN and SYDVKM. Trimming removed 4 bases from V and 2 bases from J; junction bases left unmatched: 2.

The chain has TRBV16 and TRBJ1-1, with D maybe TRBD1 (5 bases). The CDR3 consists of 16 residues. Germline V gene data show CDR1 as KGHSY and CDR2 as FQNENV. Trimming removed 1 base from V and 1 base from J, with 13 bases in between. The CDR3 loop is CASSQFPGSTNTEAFF. CDR3 bases: TGTGCCAGCAGCCAATTCCCAGGGTCCACGAACACTGAAGCTTTCTTT.

This clone was seen a handful of times. The rearrangement joins TRBV7-2 to TRBJ1-2; no definite D call. This CDR3 is 14 amino acids long. The V gene lost 5 bases and the J gene lost 1 base, with 11 bases spanning the gap. In germline, CDR1 is SGHTA, CDR2 FQGNSA. The CDR3 DNA sequence: TGTGCCAGCAGCCCCCGGGTACTTAACTATGGCTACACCTTC. Amino acids: CASSPRVLNYGYTF.